This T cell receptor (beta chain) was recovered during a study of regulatory T cells in long-lasting Graves disease. The germline CDR1 and CDR2 sequences are SQVTM and ANQGSEA. The CDR3 is 13 amino acids. V lost 4 bases and J 3 bases, leaving 13 bases between the germline ends. The time point denotes: persistent/refractory GD, antithyroid drugs over 5 years with positive TRAb. The TCR library used RNA extracted from PBMCs. Construction of the TCR beta libraries employed iRepertoire HTBI primers in conjunction with Arm-PCR of CDR3 regions. MiXCR, run by TCRdb on the multiplex PCR reads, gives a single entry per CDR3 protein. The sample records a few hundred thousand distinct CDR3 sequences, less than 25% being singletons.

The starting material was peripheral blood mononuclear cells (PBMCs), obtained when the disease was refractory, from a patient treated with antithyroid drugs. The receptor was derived from a female donor with Graves disease. This chain links TRBV29-1 with TRBJ2-7, with a weak D call TRBD2 (7 bases). For the CDR3, the DNA is TGCAGCGTTGCGGGCGGGGGCGGCTACGAGCAGTACTTC. Encoded protein: CSVAGGGGYEQYF.